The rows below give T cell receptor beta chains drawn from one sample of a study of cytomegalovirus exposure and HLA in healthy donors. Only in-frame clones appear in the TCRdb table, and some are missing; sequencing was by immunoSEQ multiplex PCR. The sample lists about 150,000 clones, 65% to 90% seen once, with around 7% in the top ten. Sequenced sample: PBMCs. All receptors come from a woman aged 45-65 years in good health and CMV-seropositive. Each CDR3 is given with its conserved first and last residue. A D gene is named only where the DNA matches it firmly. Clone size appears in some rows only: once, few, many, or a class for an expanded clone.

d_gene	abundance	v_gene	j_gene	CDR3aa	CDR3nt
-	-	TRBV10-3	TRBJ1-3	CAISQRGLEDTIYF	TGTGCCATCAGCCAGAGAGGGCTGGAAGACACCATATATTTT
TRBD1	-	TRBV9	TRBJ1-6	CASSPEDRAMSPLHF	TGTGCCAGCAGCCCAGAGGACAGGGCGATGTCACCCCTCCACTTT
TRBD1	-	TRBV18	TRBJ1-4	CASSPPRDRATNEKLFF	TGTGCCAGCTCACCACCTAGGGACAGAGCAACTAATGAAAAACTGTTTTTT
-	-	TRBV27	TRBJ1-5	CASSSYGGGQPQHF	TGTGCCAGCAGTTCCTACGGGGGAGGACAGCCCCAGCATTTT
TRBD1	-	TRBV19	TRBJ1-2	CASSPGTVPFYGYTF	TGTGCCAGTAGTCCGGGGACAGTTCCTTTCTATGGCTACACCTTC
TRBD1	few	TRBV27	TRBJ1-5	CASRQGEGNQPQHF	TGTGCCAGCAGGCAGGGGGAGGGCAATCAGCCCCAGCATTTT
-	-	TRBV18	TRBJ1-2	CASSPSISGYTF	TGTGCCAGCTCACCTTCAATTTCCGGCTACACCTTC
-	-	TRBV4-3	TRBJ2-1	CASSQSGSPQGHEQFF	TGCGCCAGCAGCCAATCCGGGTCCCCCCAAGGCCATGAGCAGTTCTTC
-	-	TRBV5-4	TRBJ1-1	CASSLPDRPEAFF	TGTGCCAGCAGCCTACCAGACAGGCCTGAAGCTTTCTTT
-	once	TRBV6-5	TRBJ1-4	CATGPGLNEKLFF	TGTGCCACCGGTCCCGGTCTGAATGAAAAACTGTTTTTT
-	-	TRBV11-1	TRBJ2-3	CASSPEVASTDTQYF	TGTGCCAGCAGCCCCGAGGTGGCGAGCACAGATACGCAGTATTTT
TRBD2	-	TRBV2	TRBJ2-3	CASRGTSLSTDTQYF	TGTGCCAGCAGAGGGACTAGCCTTAGCACAGATACGCAGTATTTT
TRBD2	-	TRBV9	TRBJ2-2	CASSVALTSGNTGELFF	TGTGCCAGCAGCGTAGCATTAACTAGCGGAAACACCGGGGAGCTGTTTTTT
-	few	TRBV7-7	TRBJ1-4	CASSLNGNTNEKLFF	TGTGCCAGCAGCTTAAACGGGAATACCAATGAAAAACTGTTTTTT
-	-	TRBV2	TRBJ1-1	CAAKGGQANTEAFF	TGTGCCGCGAAGGGAGGACAAGCGAACACTGAAGCTTTCTTT
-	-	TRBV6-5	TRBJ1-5	CASSQQGLGNQPQHF	TGTGCCAGCAGTCAGCAGGGGCTCGGCAATCAGCCCCAGCATTTT
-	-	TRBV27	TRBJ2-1	CASSLSQAHEQFF	TGTGCCAGCAGTTTATCCCAGGCCCATGAGCAGTTCTTC
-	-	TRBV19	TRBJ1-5	CASTPLLGEVQPQHF	TGTGCCAGTACCCCTTTGTTGGGGGAGGTTCAGCCCCAGCATTTT
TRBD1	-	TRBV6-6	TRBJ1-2	CASSHGTGGIWGYTF	TGTGCCAGCAGTCATGGGACAGGGGGAATCTGGGGCTACACCTTC
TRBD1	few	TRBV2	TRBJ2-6	CASRGQGRRGANVLTF	TGTGCCAGCAGGGGACAGGGGCGCCGTGGGGCCAACGTCCTGACTTTC
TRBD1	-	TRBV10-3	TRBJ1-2	CAISGTAGTGYGYTF	TGTGCCATCAGTGGGACCGCCGGGACAGGGTATGGCTACACCTTC
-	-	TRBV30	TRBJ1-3	CAWSVLLGGVSGNTIYF	TGTGCCTGGAGTGTACTTTTAGGGGGAGTCTCTGGAAACACCATATATTTT
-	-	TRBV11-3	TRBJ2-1	CASSAGPQGWGEQFF	TGTGCCAGCAGCGCCGGCCCACAGGGTTGGGGTGAGCAGTTCTTC
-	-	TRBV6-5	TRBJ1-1	CASSGRYTEAFF	TGTGCCAGCAGCGGGAGGTACACTGAAGCTTTCTTT
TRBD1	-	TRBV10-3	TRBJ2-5	CAISGTGEAQYF	TGTGCCATCAGCGGGACAGGAGAGGCCCAGTACTTC
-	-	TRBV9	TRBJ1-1	CASSVDRENTEAFF	TGTGCCAGCAGCGTAGACAGGGAGAACACTGAAGCTTTCTTT
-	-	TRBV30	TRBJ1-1	CAWREGRNTEAFF	TGTGCCTGGAGGGAGGGGAGGAACACTGAAGCTTTCTTT